A selection of T cell receptor beta chains follows, all from one sample in a study of shared clonotypes between healthy human individuals. Only in-frame clones appear in the TCRdb table, and some are missing; sequencing was by immunoSEQ multiplex PCR. The table includes around 720,000 clones, 55% to 85% detected once. Sequenced sample: memory CD4+ T cells sorted from blood. Receptors were obtained from a woman in her twenties or thirties in good health. Both conserved end residues are part of each CDR3. The order of the fields is D gene, V gene, clone size, CDR3 length, J gene, CDR3 DNA, CDR3 protein. A D gene is named only where the DNA matches it firmly. Expanded clones get a size class; other rows say once, few or many, or leave the size out.

>TRBD2|TRBV7-8|-|17|TRBJ2-3
TGTGCCAGCAGCTTACTACCGACTAGCGGGGATAGGAATACGCAGTATTTT
CASSLLPTSGDRNTQYF
>TRBD1|TRBV29-1|-|14|TRBJ1-2
TGCAGCGTTGAAGTCATTCGACAGGGTATGGGCTACACCTTC
CSVEVIRQGMGYTF
>TRBD1|TRBV7-6|-|15|TRBJ2-7
TGTGCCAGCAGCCCCCGACAGGGGAACTCCTACGAGCAGTACTTC
CASSPRQGNSYEQYF
>TRBD1|TRBV5-1|-|16|TRBJ2-7
TGCGCCAGCAGCGTCGGATTCGGGACAGGGGATCGCGAGCAGTACTTC
CASSVGFGTGDREQYF
>-|TRBV10-1|-|12|TRBJ1-1
TGCGCCAGCAGTCGAGGGGGATATGAAGCTTTCTTT
CASSRGGYEAFF
>TRBD1|TRBV6-1|-|15|TRBJ2-1
TGTGCCAGCACCGAAGGGGGCTGGGTATACAATGAGCAGTTCTTC
CASTEGGWVYNEQFF
>-|TRBV7-8|few|12|TRBJ2-2
TGTGCCAGCAACCCTTTGGCCGGGGAGCTGTTTTTT
CASNPLAGELFF
>-|TRBV30|-|15|TRBJ2-7
TGTGCCTGGAGTGTCAATCAGGGAAATCCCTACGAGCAGTACTTC
CAWSVNQGNPYEQYF
>-|TRBV2|-|16|TRBJ2-6
TGTGCCAGCAGTGAAGCGAGTCGCTCTGGGGCCAACGTCCTGACTTTC
CASSEASRSGANVLTF
>TRBD1|TRBV28|-|15|TRBJ1-2
TGTGCCAGCAGACTCACTACAGGGGGCGGCTATGGCTACACCTTC
CASRLTTGGGYGYTF
>TRBD1|TRBV27|few|14|TRBJ1-5
TGTGCCAGCAGTTCGAACAGGGGGGACCAGCCCCAGCATTTT
CASSSNRGDQPQHF
>-|TRBV28|-|14|TRBJ2-7
TGTGCCAGCAGGATGGGTCGGTATTCCTACGAGCAGTACTTC
CASRMGRYSYEQYF
>-|TRBV28|-|13|TRBJ2-5
TGTGCCAGCAGTCCCACGTACCAAGAGACCCAGTACTTC
CASSPTYQETQYF
>TRBD1|TRBV2|-|14|TRBJ1-5
TGTGCCAGCAGCGCAGGACAGGGGAATCAGCCCCAGCATTTT
CASSAGQGNQPQHF
>-|TRBV7-9|once|15|TRBJ1-1
TGTGCCAGCAGCTCGGGACCCGGGAGTAGTACTGAAGCTTTCTTT
CASSSGPGSSTEAFF
>-|TRBV5-5|-|15|TRBJ1-2
TGTGCCAGCAGCTTGGCGTCAGGGCAACGGTATGGCTACACCTTC
CASSLASGQRYGYTF
>TRBD2|TRBV25-1|-|14|TRBJ2-1
TGTGCCAGCATTAGCGGGAGAATGGGCAATGAGCAGTTCTTC
CASISGRMGNEQFF
>-|TRBV7-9|-|16|TRBJ1-4
TGTGCCAGCAGTGCTCAACGTACAGTCAACTATGAAAAACTGTTTTTT
CASSAQRTVNYEKLFF
>-|TRBV28|-|14|TRBJ1-5
TGTGCCAGCAGTTTAATTCAGGGTGGCCAGCCCCAGCATTTT
CASSLIQGGQPQHF
>-|TRBV6-1|few|12|TRBJ2-3
TGTGCCAGCAAGGTAGACACAGATACGCAGTATTTT
CASKVDTDTQYF
>-|TRBV28|-|14|TRBJ1-1
TGTGCCAGCAGTTTGAACGTAATGAACACTGAAGCTTTCTTT
CASSLNVMNTEAFF
>-|TRBV7-3|few|15|TRBJ2-2
TGTGCCAGCAGCTCCATCGGGAGTTCTACCGGGGAGCTGTTTTTT
CASSSIGSSTGELFF
>TRBD1|TRBV19|-|16|TRBJ2-3
TGTGCCAGTAGTATGGCTTCTGGACAGGGCACAGATACGCAGTATTTT
CASSMASGQGTDTQYF
>TRBD1|TRBV28|-|14|TRBJ1-2
TGTGCCAGCAGTTTAACGACAGGGAACTATGGCTACACCTTC
CASSLTTGNYGYTF
>-|TRBV6-5|-|14|TRBJ1-1
TGTGCCGCTCGACCCAACGGTTTGAACACTGAAGCTTTCTTT
CAARPNGLNTEAFF
>-|TRBV7-2|-|14|TRBJ1-1
TGTGCCAGCAGACGCGGGGCAGGGCGTACTGAAGCTTTCTTT
CASRRGAGRTEAFF
>TRBD1|TRBV28|-|14|TRBJ1-5
TGTGCCAGCAGACCAACGACAGGGGGACAGCCCCAGCATTTT
CASRPTTGGQPQHF
>-|TRBV5-8|-|15|TRBJ1-5
TGTGCCAGCAGCTTGGAGCAGGGTAGCAATCAGCCCCAGCATTTT
CASSLEQGSNQPQHF
>-|TRBV4-2|once|13|TRBJ1-5
TGTGCCAGCAGCCAAGATAGCAATCAGCCCCAGCATTTT
CASSQDSNQPQHF
>-|TRBV19|few|16|TRBJ2-1
TGTGCCAGTCACCCTAATCAGGGTGTCGGCTACAATGAGCAGTTCTTC
CASHPNQGVGYNEQFF
>TRBD1|TRBV28|-|15|TRBJ1-2
TGTGCCAGCAGGGAACAGGGGGGGGAAGGGTATGGCTACACCTTC
CASREQGGEGYGYTF
>-|TRBV20-1|few|11|TRBJ2-1
TGCAGTGCTAGAAGGGTCTATGAGCAGTTCTTC
CSARRVYEQFF
>-|TRBV4-1|-|15|TRBJ1-4
TGCGCCAGCAGCCAACCGACAGAAGGTTGGGAAAAACTGTTTTTT
CASSQPTEGWEKLFF
>-|TRBV27|-|13|TRBJ1-5
TGTGCCAGCAGTTCAGGGGAACGACAGCCCCAGCATTTT
CASSSGERQPQHF
>-|TRBV23-1|-|10|TRBJ2-7
TGCGCCGGCTTTTACTACGAGCAGTACTTC
CAGFYYEQYF
>-|TRBV5-4|-|17|TRBJ2-6
TGTGCCAGCAGCTTGGGGACGTCAAGCTCTGGGGCCAACGTCCTGACTTTC
CASSLGTSSSGANVLTF
>-|TRBV6-5|-|10|TRBJ2-3
TGTGCCACAAGGAAGGGTACGCAGTATTTT
CATRKGTQYF
>TRBD1|TRBV5-1|-|15|TRBJ2-7
TGCGCCAGCAGCTTGGTGCAAGGGACAGCCTACGAGCAGTACTTC
CASSLVQGTAYEQYF
>TRBD2|TRBV5-4|-|17|TRBJ2-3
TGTGCCAGCAGGGCCGGGACTAGCGCCTTTAACACAGATACGCAGTATTTT
CASRAGTSAFNTDTQYF
>-|TRBV28|-|15|TRBJ1-2
TGTGCCGGACGAACTACAGGGACTTCTAACTATGGCTACACCTTC
CAGRTTGTSNYGYTF
>TRBD1|TRBV27|-|16|TRBJ1-2
TGTGCCAGCAGTTTAGCCCCGGGACAGGGGGCCTACGGCTACACCTTC
CASSLAPGQGAYGYTF
>-|TRBV2|-|12|TRBJ1-5
TGTGCCAGCACTAGGGGGAATCAGCCCCAGCATTTT
CASTRGNQPQHF
>-|TRBV15|-|12|TRBJ1-5
TGTGCCACCAGCCGATATATGGAGCCCCAGCATTTT
CATSRYMEPQHF
>TRBD1|TRBV19|-|14|TRBJ1-1
TGTGCCAGTAGTCGGACAGGGGGCAACACTGAAGCTTTCTTT
CASSRTGGNTEAFF
>TRBD2|TRBV11-2|-|14|TRBJ2-7
TGTGCCAGCAGCTCCGGGACTAGCGGGAGCTCGCAGTACTTC
CASSSGTSGSSQYF
>-|TRBV30|-|14|TRBJ1-5
TGTGCCCGGAGTGTAATCTGGGGCAATCAGCCCCAGCATTTT
CARSVIWGNQPQHF
>-|TRBV13|-|14|TRBJ2-7
TGTGCCAGCAGCTTTTGGGGGAGAACCTACGAGCAGTACTTC
CASSFWGRTYEQYF
>TRBD1|TRBV10-3|few|13|TRBJ1-2
TGTGCCATCAAAGAGGGACAGGGGGCTGGCTACACCTTC
CAIKEGQGAGYTF
>-|TRBV7-2|-|14|TRBJ2-5
TGTGCCAGCAGCTTAAGACCCCGCCAAGAGACCCAGTACTTC
CASSLRPRQETQYF
>-|TRBV18|few|16|TRBJ1-1
TGTGCCAGCTCCCAGGCTGTCGGAGCAGTGGACACTGAAGCTTTCTTT
CASSQAVGAVDTEAFF